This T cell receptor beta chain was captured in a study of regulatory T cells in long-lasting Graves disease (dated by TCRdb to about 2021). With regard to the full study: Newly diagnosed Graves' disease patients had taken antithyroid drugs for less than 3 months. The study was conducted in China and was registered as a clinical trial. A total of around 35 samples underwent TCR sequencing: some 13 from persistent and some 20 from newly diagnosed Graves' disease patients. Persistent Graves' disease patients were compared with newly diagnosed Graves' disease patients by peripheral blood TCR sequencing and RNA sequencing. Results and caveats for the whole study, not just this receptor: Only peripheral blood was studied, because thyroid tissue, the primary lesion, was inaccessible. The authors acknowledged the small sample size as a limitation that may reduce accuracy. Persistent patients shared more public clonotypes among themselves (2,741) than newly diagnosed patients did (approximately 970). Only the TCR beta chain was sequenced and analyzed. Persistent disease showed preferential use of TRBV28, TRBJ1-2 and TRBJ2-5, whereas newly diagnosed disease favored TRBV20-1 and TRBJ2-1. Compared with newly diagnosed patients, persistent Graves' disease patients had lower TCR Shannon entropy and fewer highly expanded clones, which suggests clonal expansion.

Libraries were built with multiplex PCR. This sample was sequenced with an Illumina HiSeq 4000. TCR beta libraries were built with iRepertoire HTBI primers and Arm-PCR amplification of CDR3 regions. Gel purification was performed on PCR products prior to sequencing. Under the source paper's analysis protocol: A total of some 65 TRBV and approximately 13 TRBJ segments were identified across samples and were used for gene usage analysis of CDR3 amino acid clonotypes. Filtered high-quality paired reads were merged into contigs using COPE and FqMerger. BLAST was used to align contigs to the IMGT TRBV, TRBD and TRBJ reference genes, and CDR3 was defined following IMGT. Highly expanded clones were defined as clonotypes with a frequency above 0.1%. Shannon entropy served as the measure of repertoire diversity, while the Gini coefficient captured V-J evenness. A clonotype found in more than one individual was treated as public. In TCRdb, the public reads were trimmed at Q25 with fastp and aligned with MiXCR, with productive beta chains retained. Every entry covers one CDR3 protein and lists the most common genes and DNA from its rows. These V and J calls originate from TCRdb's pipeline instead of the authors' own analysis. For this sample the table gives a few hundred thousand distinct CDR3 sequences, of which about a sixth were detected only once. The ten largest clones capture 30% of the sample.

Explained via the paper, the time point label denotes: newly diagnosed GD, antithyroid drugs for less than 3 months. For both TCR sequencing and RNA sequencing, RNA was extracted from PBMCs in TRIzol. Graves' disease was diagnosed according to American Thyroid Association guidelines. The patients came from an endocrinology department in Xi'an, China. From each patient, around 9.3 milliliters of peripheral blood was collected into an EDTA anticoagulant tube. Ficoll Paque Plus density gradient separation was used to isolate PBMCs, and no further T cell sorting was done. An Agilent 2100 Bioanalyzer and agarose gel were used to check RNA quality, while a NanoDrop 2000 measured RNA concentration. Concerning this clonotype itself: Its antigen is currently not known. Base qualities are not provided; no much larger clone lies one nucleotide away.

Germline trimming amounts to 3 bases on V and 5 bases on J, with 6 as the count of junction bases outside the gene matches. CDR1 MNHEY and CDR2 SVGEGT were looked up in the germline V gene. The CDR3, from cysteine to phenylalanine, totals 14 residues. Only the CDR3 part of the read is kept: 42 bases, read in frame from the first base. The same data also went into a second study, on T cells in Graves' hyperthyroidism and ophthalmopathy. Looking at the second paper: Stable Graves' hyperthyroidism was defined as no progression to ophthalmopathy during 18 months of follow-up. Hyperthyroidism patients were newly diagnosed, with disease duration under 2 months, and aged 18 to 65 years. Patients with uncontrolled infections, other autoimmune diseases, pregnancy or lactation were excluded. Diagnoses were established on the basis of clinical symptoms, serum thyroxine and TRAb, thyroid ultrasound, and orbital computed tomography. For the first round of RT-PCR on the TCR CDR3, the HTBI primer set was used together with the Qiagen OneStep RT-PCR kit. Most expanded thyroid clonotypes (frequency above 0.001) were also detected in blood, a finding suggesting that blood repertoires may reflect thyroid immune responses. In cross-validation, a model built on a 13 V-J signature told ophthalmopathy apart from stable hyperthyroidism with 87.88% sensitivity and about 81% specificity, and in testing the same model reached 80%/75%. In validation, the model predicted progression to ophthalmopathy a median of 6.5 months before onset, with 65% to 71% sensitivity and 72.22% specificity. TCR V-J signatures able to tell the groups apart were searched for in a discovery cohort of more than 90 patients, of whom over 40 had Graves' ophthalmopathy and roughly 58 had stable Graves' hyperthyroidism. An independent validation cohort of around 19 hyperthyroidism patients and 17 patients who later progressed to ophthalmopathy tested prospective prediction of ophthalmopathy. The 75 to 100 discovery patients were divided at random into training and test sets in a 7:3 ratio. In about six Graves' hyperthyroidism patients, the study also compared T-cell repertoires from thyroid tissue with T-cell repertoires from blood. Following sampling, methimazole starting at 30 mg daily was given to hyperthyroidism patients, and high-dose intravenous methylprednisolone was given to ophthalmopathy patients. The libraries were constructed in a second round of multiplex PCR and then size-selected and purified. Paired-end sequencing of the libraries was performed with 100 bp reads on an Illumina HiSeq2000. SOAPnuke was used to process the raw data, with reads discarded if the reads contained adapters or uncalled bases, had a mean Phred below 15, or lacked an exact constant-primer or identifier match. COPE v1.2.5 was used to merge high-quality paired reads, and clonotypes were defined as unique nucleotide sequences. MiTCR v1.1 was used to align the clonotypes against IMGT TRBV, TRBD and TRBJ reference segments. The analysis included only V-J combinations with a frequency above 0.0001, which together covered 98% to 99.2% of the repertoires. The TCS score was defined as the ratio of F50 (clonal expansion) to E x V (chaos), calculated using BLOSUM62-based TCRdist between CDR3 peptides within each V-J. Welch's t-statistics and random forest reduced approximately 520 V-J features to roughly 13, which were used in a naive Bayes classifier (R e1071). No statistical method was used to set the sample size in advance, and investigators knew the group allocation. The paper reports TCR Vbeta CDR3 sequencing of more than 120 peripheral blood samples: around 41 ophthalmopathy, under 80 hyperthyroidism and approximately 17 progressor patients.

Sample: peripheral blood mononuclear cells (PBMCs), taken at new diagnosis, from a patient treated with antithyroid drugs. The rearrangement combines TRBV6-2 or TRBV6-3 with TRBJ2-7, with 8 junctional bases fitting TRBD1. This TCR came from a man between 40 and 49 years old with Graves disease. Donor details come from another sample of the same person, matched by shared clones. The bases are TGTGCCAGCAGTTATAGGACAGGGAACAACGAGCAGTACTTC. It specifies CASSYRTGNNEQYF.